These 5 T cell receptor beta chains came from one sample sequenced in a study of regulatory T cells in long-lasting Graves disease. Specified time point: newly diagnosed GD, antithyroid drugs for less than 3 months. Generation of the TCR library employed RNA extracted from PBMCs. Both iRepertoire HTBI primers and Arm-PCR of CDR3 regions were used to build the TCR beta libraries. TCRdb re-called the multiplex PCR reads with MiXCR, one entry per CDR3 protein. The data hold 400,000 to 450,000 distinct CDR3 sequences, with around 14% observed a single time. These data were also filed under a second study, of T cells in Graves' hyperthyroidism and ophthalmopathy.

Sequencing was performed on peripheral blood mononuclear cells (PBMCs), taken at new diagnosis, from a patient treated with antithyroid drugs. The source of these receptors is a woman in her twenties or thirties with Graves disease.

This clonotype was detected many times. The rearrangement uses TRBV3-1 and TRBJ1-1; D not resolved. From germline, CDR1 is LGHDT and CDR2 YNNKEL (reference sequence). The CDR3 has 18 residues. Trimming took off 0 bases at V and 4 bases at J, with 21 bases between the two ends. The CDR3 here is CASSQEPLLGLMGTEAFF. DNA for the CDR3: TGTGCCAGCAGCCAAGAGCCCCTTCTGGGTCTGATGGGCACTGAAGCTTTCTTT.

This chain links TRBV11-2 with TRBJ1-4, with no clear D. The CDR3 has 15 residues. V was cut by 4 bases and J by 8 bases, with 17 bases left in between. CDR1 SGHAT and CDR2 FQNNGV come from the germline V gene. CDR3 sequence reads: CASSSPRDEFEKLFF. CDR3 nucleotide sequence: TGTGCCAGCAGCTCCCCGAGAGATGAGTTCGAAAAACTGTTTTTT.

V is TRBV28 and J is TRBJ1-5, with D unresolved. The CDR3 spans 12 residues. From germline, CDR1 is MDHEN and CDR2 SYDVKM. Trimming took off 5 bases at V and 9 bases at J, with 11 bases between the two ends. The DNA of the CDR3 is TGTGCCAGCAGTCGCCAGCGCCCGCCCCAGCATTTT. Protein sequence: CASSRQRPPQHF. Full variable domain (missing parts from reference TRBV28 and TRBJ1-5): DVKVTQSSRYLVKRTGEKVFLECVQDMDHENMFWYRQDPGLGLRLIYFSYDVKMKEKGDIPEGYSVSREKKERFSLILESASTNQTSMYLCASSRQRPPQHFGDGTRLSIL.

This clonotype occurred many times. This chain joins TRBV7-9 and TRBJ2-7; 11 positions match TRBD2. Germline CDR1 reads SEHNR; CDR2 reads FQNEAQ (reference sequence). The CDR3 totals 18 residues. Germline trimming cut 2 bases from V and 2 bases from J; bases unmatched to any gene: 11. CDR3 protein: CASSLNSLGLAGPYEQYF. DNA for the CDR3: TGTGCCAGCAGCTTAAACTCCCTAGGACTAGCGGGTCCCTACGAGCAGTACTTC.

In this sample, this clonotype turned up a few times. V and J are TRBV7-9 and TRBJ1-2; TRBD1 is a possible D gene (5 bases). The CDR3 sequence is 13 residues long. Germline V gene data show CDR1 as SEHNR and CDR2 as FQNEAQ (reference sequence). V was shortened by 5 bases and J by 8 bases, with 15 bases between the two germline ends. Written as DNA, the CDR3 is TGTGCCAGCAGCCCCGGGACCATCGGCGGCTACACCTTC. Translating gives CASSPGTIGGYTF.